This entry features one T cell receptor beta chain sequence. PCR was performed a second time for roughly 7 to 12 cycles using a sample-barcoded 5' primer and a J-beta primer mix. MiXCR, applied by TCRdb to the 5' RACE reads, yields one record per CDR3 protein. The sample lists roughly 1,000,000 distinct CDR3 sequences, 25% seen once, with about 0.8% in the top ten. The data derive from a study of blood T cells in healthy people across ages. Per germline, CDR1 SEHNR and CDR2 FQNEAQ (reference sequence). The CDR3 contains 13 residues. These data were likewise used in another study, on T cells of mothers and their children.

Sequenced input: blood. The rearrangement uses TRBV7-9 and TRBJ2-5; a weak D match, TRBD2 (5 bases). TRBJ2-1 matches the DNA end more closely, so the J call is doubtful. This receptor was identified in a girl aged 2 to 9 in good health. Here the CDR3 reads CASIGVALNEQFF. CDR3 coding DNA: TGTGCCAGCATCGGAGTAGCGCTGAATGAGCAGTTCTTC.